This T cell receptor beta chain was sequenced for a study of persistence of HIV-infected CD4 T cells. Trimming removed 3 bases at V and 2 bases at J, with 16 bases between. CDR1 DFQATT and CDR2 SNEGSKA come from the germline V gene (reference sequence). The CDR3 is made up of 16 amino acids. This was the immunoSEQ version 4 assay in survey mode. The protocol was immunoSEQ multiplex PCR, while the TCRdb copy is restricted to in-frame clones and leaves out a portion. The table records around 40,000 clones, 88% of them present only once. Points on this clone: Its specificity is not known.

Cells were stimulated nonspecifically with anti-CD3/anti-CD28 magnetic beads. CD4+ T cells upregulating both CD40 ligand and CD69 were sorted as responding cells. The TCR originated in an adult woman with HIV who was CMV-seropositive. The chain joins TRBV20-1 to TRBJ1-4; D is perhaps TRBD1 (5 bases). The input for sequencing was CD4+ T cells sorted from PBMCs after approximately 20-hour stimulation, taken from a patient who received antiretroviral therapy. CDR3 amino acids: CSASGGGDPTNEKLFF. The CDR3 coding sequence is TGCAGTGCTAGTGGTGGGGGGGACCCTACTAATGAAAAACTGTTTTTT.